These 29 T cell receptor beta chains originate from one sample sequenced in a study of cytomegalovirus exposure and HLA in healthy donors (dated 2017 in TCRdb). Library construction relied on the immunoSEQ multiplex PCR assay. TCRdb provides this immuneACCESS table in a form limited to in-frame rearrangements. Some clones are lacking; in checked studies, under half of them reflect an unresolved V gene, and why the rest are absent is not known. The sample has 120,000 or so clones on record, 88% of them singletons. Of the sample, about 4.2% is held by the ten largest clones. Sample: PBMCs. Source of these receptors: a man between 18 and 35 years old in good health and CMV-seropositive.

V gene TRBV14 combines with J gene TRBJ1-3, with 7 bases fitting TRBD1. Trimming took 1 base from V and 2 from J; bases not matched to a gene: 5. The CDR3 length is 16 residues. CDR1 and CDR2 (germline): SGHDN, FVKESK. The CDR3 sequence: CASSQVSGTAGNTIYF. CDR3 DNA sequence: TGTGCCAGCAGCCAAGTCTCGGGGACAGCTGGAAACACCATATATTTT.

The chain uses TRBV27 and TRBJ1-1; perhaps TRBD1 as D (6 bases). Germline assignment: CDR1 MNHEY and CDR2 SMNVEV (reference sequence). The CDR3 extends over 12 amino acids. Trimming cost V 5 bases and J 7 bases, with 11 bases left between them. CDR3 in amino acids: CASSPQGREAFF. In DNA form, the CDR3 reads TGTGCCAGCAGTCCGCAGGGGCGTGAAGCTTTCTTT.

DNA for the CDR3: TGTGCCAGTATGAGCAGGGGGCAGTTCTTTACTGAAGCTTTCTTT. Translated, it gives CASMSRGQFFTEAFF. This chain links TRBV19 with TRBJ1-1, with 8 bases fitting TRBD1. Germline V gene data show CDR1 as LNHDA and CDR2 as SQIVND (reference sequence). V dropped 7 bases and J dropped 5; count of bases not matched to a gene: 12. This CDR3 contains 15 residues.

The rearrangement links TRBV2 to TRBJ2-3; TRBD1 might be the D (5 bases). CDR1 SNHLY and CDR2 FYNNEI come from the germline V gene. With 6 bases removed from V and 6 bases from J, the gap between germline ends came to 7 bases. This CDR3 region has 11 residues. In nucleotides, the CDR3 is TGTGCCAGCAGGTCAGGGGATACGCAGTATTTT. It encodes CASRSGDTQYF.

V usage is TRBV5-6 and J usage is TRBJ2-7; the match to TRBD1 covers 7 bases. The germline gives CDR1 SGHDT, CDR2 YYEEEE. Unmatched junction bases numbered 12, after V lost 4 bases and J lost 2 bases. The CDR3 length is 16 residues. CDR3 in amino acids: CASSSTGTVRTYEQYF. Written as DNA, the CDR3 is TGTGCCAGCAGCAGCACCGGGACAGTAAGAACCTACGAGCAGTACTTC.

The chain has TRBV5-5 and TRBJ2-7; TRBD1 matches 7 bases. The CDR3 is 15 residues long. CDR1 is SGHKS, CDR2 YYEKEE, per germline (reference sequence). With V trimmed by 1 base and J by 1 base, 5 bases remained unmatched. DNA of the CDR3: TGTGCCAGCAGCTTGTACGGACAGGATTCCTACGAGCAGTACTTC. This gives the protein CASSLYGQDSYEQYF.

Only a few counts were recorded for this clone. The chain uses TRBV15 and TRBJ1-2, with D perhaps matching TRBD1 (6 bases). This CDR3 contains 15 residues. Germline values: CDR1 LNHNV, CDR2 YYDKDF (reference sequence). The ends were cut back, 0 bases at V and 2 bases at J, with 10 bases in the middle. CDR3 region: CATSRDTGWNYGYTF. CDR3 in DNA: TGTGCCACCAGCAGAGACACAGGGTGGAACTATGGCTACACCTTC.

The chain is built from TRBV5-6 and TRBJ2-5; TRBD1 agrees at 7 bases. The CDR3 is made up of 15 amino acids. CDR1 SGHDT and CDR2 YYEEEE come from the germline V gene. After removal of 4 bases from V and 5 bases from J, the junction contained 11 bases not matched to a gene. The CDR3 is CASSQGRQGGETQYF. CDR3 nucleotide sequence: TGTGCCAGCAGCCAGGGCAGACAGGGCGGGGAGACCCAGTACTTC.

The chain has TRBV14 and TRBJ2-7, with TRBD2 as a possible D gene (5 bases). The germline CDR1 and CDR2 sequences are SGHDN and FVKESK. This CDR3 contains 17 residues. V shed 3 bases and J shed 0 bases, with 18 bases lying between them. CDR3 protein: CASSQIPSGGHSYEQYF. DNA for the CDR3: TGTGCCAGCAGCCAGATTCCCTCCGGAGGCCACTCCTACGAGCAGTACTTC.

This clone was found a few times. The chain is built from TRBV6-6 and TRBJ2-7; TRBD1 agrees at 12 bases. Unmatched junction bases numbered 5, after V lost 0 bases and J lost 5 bases. CDR1 MNHNY and CDR2 SVGAGI come from the germline V gene (reference sequence). This CDR3 contains 16 residues. The CDR3 protein is CASSYSPGTGGNEQYF. The CDR3 nucleotides read TGTGCCAGCAGTTACTCCCCCGGGACAGGGGGCAACGAGCAGTACTTC.

The rearrangement links TRBV15 to TRBJ2-3, with D unresolved. The CDR3 spans 14 residues. V dropped 2 bases and J dropped 2 bases, with 8 bases sitting between them. In germline, CDR1 is LNHNV, CDR2 YYDKDF (reference sequence). DNA of the CDR3: TGTGCCACCAGCAGACCACCCTACACAGATACGCAGTATTTT. Amino acids: CATSRPPYTDTQYF. The whole variable domain, remainder taken from reference TRBV15 and TRBJ2-3, is DAMVIQNPRYQVTQFGKPVTLSCSQTLNHNVMYWYQQKSSQAPKLLFHYYDKDFNNEADTPDNFQSRRPNTSFCFLDIRSPGLGDTAMYLCATSRPPYTDTQYFGPGTRLTVL.

V usage is TRBV6-5 and J usage is TRBJ2-1; perhaps TRBD2 as D (7 bases). V was pared by 7 bases and J by 3 bases, with 16 bases between. The CDR3 runs to 15 residues. Germline CDR1 MNHEY, CDR2 SVGAGI. The CDR3 sequence: CASNQGGGGYNEQFF. The CDR3 DNA sequence: TGTGCCAGCAACCAAGGGGGGGGCGGCTACAATGAGCAGTTCTTC.

This chain links TRBV6-5 with TRBJ2-5, with 8 bases fitting TRBD2. This CDR3 is built from 14 residues. V lost 10 bases and J lost 5; bases outside the gene matches: 12. Germline-derived CDR1 and CDR2 are MNHEY and SVGAGI. The CDR3: CATQPPGGRETQYF. The CDR3 bases are TGTGCCACCCAACCCCCGGGGGGGCGGGAGACCCAGTACTTC.

The V gene is TRBV5-6, the J gene TRBJ2-3; D remains unclear. Germline loops: CDR1 SGHDT, CDR2 YYEEEE. The V end was cut by 4 bases, the J end by 2 bases, with 8 bases between. The CDR3 has 13 residues. CDR3 loop: CASSVISTDTQYF. For the CDR3, the DNA is TGTGCCAGCAGCGTTATCTCCACAGATACGCAGTATTTT.

The V gene is TRBV7-9, the J gene TRBJ2-5; possibly TRBD2 for D (6 bases). CDR3 length equals 13 residues. V lost 6 bases to trimming and J lost 2 bases, with 10 bases between them. CDR1 and CDR2 from the germline V gene are SEHNR and FQNEAQ (reference sequence). This chain's CDR3 is CASRAGLQETQYF. The CDR3 coding sequence is TGTGCCAGCAGGGCGGGATTACAAGAGACCCAGTACTTC.

The rearrangement uses TRBV18 and TRBJ1-4; unclear D gene. The length of the CDR3 is 17 residues. Germline V gene sequence: CDR1 KGHSH, CDR2 LQKENI. The V end lost 0 bases, the J end lost 5 bases, and 16 bases lay between the germline ends. CDR3 in amino acids: CASSPPDREGRNEKLFF. In nucleotides, the CDR3 is TGTGCCAGCTCACCACCGGACCGGGAGGGAAGAAATGAAAAACTGTTTTTT.

The chain is built from TRBV5-5 and TRBJ1-4; the D gene is possibly TRBD1 (5 bases). This CDR3 region has 15 residues. The V gene's germline CDR1 is SGHKS and CDR2 YYEKEE (reference sequence). V was trimmed by 4 bases and J by 5 bases, leaving 15 bases between them. In DNA, the CDR3 is TGTGCCAGCAGCCGCTTGGGGCTGGGGAATGAAAAACTGTTTTTT. Translation gives CASSRLGLGNEKLFF. Variable domain in full (rest from reference TRBV5-5 and TRBJ1-4): DAGVTQSPTHLIKTRGQQVTLRCSPISGHKSVSWYQQVLGQGPQFIFQYYEKEERGRGNFPDRFSARQFPNYSSELNVNALLLGDSALYLCASSRLGLGNEKLFFGSGTQLSVL.

The chain carries TRBV6-6 and TRBJ1-5, with D maybe TRBD1 (6 bases). Germline-derived CDR1 and CDR2 are MNHNY and SVGAGI (reference sequence). The V end was cut by 6 bases, the J end by 3 bases, with 18 bases between. This CDR3 has 16 residues. The CDR3 coding sequence is TGTGCCAGCAGAGACCAACGGCAGGGGACCAATCAGCCCCAGCATTTT. Residues: CASRDQRQGTNQPQHF.

This clone was found a few times. This sequence joins TRBV2 and TRBJ1-5; TRBD1 matches at 7 bases. This CDR3 contains 13 residues. J was trimmed by 7 bases and V by 8 bases; bases with no gene match: 8. The V gene's germline CDR1 is SNHLY and CDR2 FYNNEI. DNA for the CDR3: TGTGCCAGCGGCCGACAGGGAATCCAGCCCCAGCATTTT. Amino acids: CASGRQGIQPQHF.

The chain links TRBV7-2 to TRBJ1-2; 7 bases are shared with TRBD1. Trimming cost V 5 bases and J 2 bases; bases outside gene matches: 8. There are 15 residues in the CDR3. Germline-derived CDR1 and CDR2 are SGHTA and FQGNSA. The CDR3 sequence: CASSVVGGGNYGYTF. CDR3 nucleotide sequence: TGTGCCAGCAGCGTCGTTGGAGGGGGCAACTATGGCTACACCTTC.

The chain has TRBV6-4 and TRBJ2-3; TRBD1 is a possible D gene (5 bases). With 3 bases removed from V and 4 bases from J, the gap between germline ends came to 11 bases. This CDR3 is built from 14 residues. Per the germline V gene, CDR1 is MRHNA and CDR2 is SNTAGT. The CDR3 loop is CASSERGEPDTQYF. The CDR3 nucleotides read TGTGCCAGCAGTGAAAGGGGCGAGCCAGATACGCAGTATTTT.

This clone has a single count. The rearrangement links TRBV7-9 to TRBJ1-5; TRBD1 matches at 7 bases. Germline values: CDR1 SEHNR, CDR2 FQNEAQ (reference sequence). This CDR3 has 13 residues. V lost 2 bases to trimming and J lost 5 bases; unmatched junction nucleotides: 0. CDR3 in amino acids: CASSLQGDQPQHF. DNA for the CDR3: TGTGCCAGCAGCTTACAGGGGGATCAGCCCCAGCATTTT.

The V call is TRBV6-5, the J call TRBJ1-2; 9 bases fit TRBD1. CDR3 length: 13 residues. Looked up from germline, CDR1 is MNHEY and CDR2 is SVGAGI. After removal of 5 bases from V and 7 bases from J, the junction contained 5 bases not matched to a gene. The CDR3 loop is CASSPGQGPGYTF. CDR3 nucleotides: TGTGCCAGCAGTCCGGGACAGGGCCCTGGCTACACCTTC.

The rearrangement uses TRBV21-1 and TRBJ2-7; the table gives TRBD1 as D, unverified against the DNA. TRBV21-1 represents a pseudogene. This CDR3 is 16 amino acids long. CDR3 bases: TGTGCCAGCAGCATCCAGACAGGGGGCAATACCTACGAGCAGTACTTC. Amino acid sequence: CASSIQTGGNTYEQYF.

The V gene is TRBV4-1, the J gene TRBJ1-3; the match to TRBD1 covers 7 bases. The CDR3 covers 17 residues. Trimming at V came to 4 bases and at J to 0 bases, leaving 9 bases not matched to a gene. The germline V gene has CDR1 MGHRA and CDR2 YSYEKL. DNA of the CDR3: TGCGCCAGCAGCCTGACCGGGACAGTGAGCTCTGGAAACACCATATATTTT. This translates into CASSLTGTVSSGNTIYF.

V usage is TRBV5-4 and J usage is TRBJ2-7, with TRBD2 identical over 7 bases. This CDR3 has 14 amino acids. Losses at the gene ends were 0 bases for V and 2 bases for J; bases not matched to a gene: 2. The V gene's germline CDR1 is SGHNT and CDR2 YYREEE (reference sequence). CDR3 residues: CASSLAGLAYEQYF. The CDR3, as DNA: TGTGCCAGCAGCTTGGCCGGACTAGCCTACGAGCAGTACTTC.

This chain joins TRBV27 and TRBJ2-3, with 8 nucleotides matching TRBD1. CDR1 and CDR2 from the germline V gene are MNHEY and SMNVEV (reference sequence). Trimming at V came to 4 bases and at J to 3 bases, leaving 9 bases not matched to a gene. The CDR3 runs to 16 residues. The CDR3 protein is CASSSRLTGVTDTQYF. CDR3 nucleotides: TGTGCCAGCAGTTCTCGCCTGACAGGGGTGACAGATACGCAGTATTTT.

The chain employs TRBV6-6 and TRBJ2-3; 7 bases fit TRBD2. The CDR3 covers 15 residues. Germline CDR1 reads MNHNY; CDR2 reads SVGAGI (reference sequence). Trimming at V came to 6 bases and at J to 2 bases, leaving 8 bases not matched to a gene. The CDR3 spells CASRQTGGFTDTQYF. Here the CDR3 DNA reads TGTGCCAGCAGACAAACGGGAGGCTTCACAGATACGCAGTATTTT.

The rearrangement uses TRBV27 and TRBJ1-1; 7 positions match TRBD1. Germline assignment: CDR1 MNHEY and CDR2 SMNVEV (reference sequence). The CDR3 runs 13 residues. The V and J ends lost 5 bases and 4 bases, in that order; junction bases with no gene match: 4. DNA for the CDR3: TGTGCCAGCAGTAACAGGGGTTTCACTGAAGCTTTCTTT. Protein sequence: CASSNRGFTEAFF.